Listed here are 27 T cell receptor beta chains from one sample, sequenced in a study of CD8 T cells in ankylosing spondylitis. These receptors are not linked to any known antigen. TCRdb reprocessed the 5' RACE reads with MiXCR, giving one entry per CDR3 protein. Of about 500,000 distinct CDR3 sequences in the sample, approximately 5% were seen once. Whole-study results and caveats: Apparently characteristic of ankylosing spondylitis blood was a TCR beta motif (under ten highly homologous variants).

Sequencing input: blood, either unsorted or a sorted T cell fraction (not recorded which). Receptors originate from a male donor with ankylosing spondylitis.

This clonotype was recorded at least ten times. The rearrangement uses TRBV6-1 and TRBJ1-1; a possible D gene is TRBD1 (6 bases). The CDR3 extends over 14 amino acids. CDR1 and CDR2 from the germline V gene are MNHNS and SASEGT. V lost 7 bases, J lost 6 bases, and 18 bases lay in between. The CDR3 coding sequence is TGTGCCAGCACCGGGGGCAGGGGAAGGGCTGAAGCTTTCTTT. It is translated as CASTGGRGRAEAFF.

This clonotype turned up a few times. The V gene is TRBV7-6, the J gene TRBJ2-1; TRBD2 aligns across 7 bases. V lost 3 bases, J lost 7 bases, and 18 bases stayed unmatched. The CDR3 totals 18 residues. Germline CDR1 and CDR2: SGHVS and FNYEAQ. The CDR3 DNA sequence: TGTGCCAGCAGCTTCAGCCGTGTAGCGGGCGAGAGGACGAATGAGCAGTTCTTC. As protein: CASSFSRVAGERTNEQFF.

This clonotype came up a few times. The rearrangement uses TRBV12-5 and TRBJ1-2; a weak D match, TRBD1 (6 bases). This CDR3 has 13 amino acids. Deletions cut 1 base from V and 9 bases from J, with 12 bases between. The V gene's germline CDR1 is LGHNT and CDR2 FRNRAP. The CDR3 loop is CASGLETGTRYTF. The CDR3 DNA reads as TGTGCTAGTGGTTTGGAAACAGGGACCCGCTACACCTTC.

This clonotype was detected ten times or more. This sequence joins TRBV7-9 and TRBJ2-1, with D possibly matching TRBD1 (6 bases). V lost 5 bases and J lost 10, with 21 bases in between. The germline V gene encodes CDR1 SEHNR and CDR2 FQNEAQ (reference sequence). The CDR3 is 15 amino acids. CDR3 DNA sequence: TGTGCCAGCAGCCCTGTAGGGGGAACTATCAGAGAGCAGTTCTTC. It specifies CASSPVGGTIREQFF.

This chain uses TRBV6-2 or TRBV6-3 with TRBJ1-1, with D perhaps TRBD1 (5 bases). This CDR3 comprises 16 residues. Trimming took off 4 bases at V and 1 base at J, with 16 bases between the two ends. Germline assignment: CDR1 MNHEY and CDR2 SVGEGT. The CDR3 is CASSWGQGRGNTEAFF. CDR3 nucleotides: TGTGCCAGCAGTTGGGGCCAGGGCCGAGGGAACACTGAAGCTTTCTTT.

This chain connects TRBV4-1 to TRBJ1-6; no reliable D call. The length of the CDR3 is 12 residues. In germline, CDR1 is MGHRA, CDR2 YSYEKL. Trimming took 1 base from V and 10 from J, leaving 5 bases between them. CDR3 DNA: TGCGCCAGCAGCCAAGGTTGGTCACCCCTCCACTTT. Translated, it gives CASSQGWSPLHF.

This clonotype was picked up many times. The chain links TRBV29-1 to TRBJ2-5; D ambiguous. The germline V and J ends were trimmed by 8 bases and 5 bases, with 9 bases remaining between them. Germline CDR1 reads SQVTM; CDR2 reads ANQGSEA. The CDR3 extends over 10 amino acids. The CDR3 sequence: CSSLLETQYF. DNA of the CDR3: TGCAGCTCCCTGTTGGAGACCCAGTACTTC.

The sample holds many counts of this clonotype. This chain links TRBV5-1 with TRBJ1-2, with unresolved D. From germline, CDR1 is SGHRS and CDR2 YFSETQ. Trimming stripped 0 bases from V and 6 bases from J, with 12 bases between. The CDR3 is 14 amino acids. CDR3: CASSLDRGSDGYTF. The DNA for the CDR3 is TGCGCCAGCAGCTTGGATCGGGGATCGGATGGCTACACCTTC.

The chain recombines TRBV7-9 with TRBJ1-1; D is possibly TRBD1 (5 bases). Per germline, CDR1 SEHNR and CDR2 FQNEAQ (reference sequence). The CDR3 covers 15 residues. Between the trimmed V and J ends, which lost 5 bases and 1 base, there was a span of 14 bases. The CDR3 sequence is CASSQTGGWNTEAFF. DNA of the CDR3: TGTGCCAGCAGCCAAACCGGGGGGTGGAACACTGAAGCTTTCTTT.

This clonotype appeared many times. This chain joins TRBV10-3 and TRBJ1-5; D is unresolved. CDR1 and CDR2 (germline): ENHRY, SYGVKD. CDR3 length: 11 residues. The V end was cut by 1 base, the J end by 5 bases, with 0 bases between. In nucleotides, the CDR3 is TGTGCCATCAGTGAGTATCAGCCCCAGCATTTT. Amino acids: CAISEYQPQHF.

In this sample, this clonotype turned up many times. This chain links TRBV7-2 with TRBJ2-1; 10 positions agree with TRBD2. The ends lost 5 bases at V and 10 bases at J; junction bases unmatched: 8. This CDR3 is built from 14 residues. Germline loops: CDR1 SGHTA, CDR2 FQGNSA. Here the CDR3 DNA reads TGTGCCAGCAGCCAAGGACTAGCGGTTTGGGAGCAGTTCTTC. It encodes CASSQGLAVWEQFF. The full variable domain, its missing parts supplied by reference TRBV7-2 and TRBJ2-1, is GAGVSQSPSNKVTEKGKDVELRCDPISGHTALYWYRQSLGQGLEFLIYFQGNSAPDKSGLPSDRFSAERTGGSVSTLTIQRTQQEDSAVYLCASSQGLAVWEQFFGPGTRLTVL.

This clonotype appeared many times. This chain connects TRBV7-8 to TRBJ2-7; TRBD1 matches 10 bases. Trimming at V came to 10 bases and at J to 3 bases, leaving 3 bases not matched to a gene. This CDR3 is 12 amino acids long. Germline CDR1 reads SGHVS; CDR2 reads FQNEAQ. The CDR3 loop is CATGQGGYEQYF. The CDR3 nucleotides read TGTGCCACCGGACAGGGGGGCTACGAGCAGTACTTC.

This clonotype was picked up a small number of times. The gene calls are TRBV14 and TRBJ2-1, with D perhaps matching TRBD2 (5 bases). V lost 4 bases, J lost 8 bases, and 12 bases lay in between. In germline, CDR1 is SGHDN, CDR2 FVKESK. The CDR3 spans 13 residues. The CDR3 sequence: CASSPLGRYEQFF. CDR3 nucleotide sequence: TGTGCCAGCAGCCCATTGGGGAGATATGAGCAGTTCTTC.

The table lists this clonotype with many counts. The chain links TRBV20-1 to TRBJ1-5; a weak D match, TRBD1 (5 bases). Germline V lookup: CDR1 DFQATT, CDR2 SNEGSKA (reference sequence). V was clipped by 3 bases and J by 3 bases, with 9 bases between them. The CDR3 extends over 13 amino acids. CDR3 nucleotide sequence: TGCAGTGCTAGCGGGGGGAACAATCAGCCCCAGCATTTT. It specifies CSASGGNNQPQHF.

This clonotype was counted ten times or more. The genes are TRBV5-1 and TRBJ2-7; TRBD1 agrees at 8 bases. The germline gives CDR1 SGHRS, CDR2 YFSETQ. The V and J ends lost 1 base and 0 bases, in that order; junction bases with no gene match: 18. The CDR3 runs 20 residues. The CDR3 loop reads CASSLRPRGTRQGSSYEQYF. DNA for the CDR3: TGCGCCAGCAGCTTGCGGCCCCGAGGGACCCGACAGGGGAGCTCCTACGAGCAGTACTTC.

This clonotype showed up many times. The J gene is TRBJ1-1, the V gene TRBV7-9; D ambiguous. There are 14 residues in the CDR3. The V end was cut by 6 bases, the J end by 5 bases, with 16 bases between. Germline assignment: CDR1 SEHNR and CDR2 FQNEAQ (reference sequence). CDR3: CASRPRDGRTEAFF. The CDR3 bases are TGTGCCAGCAGGCCGAGGGATGGACGAACTGAAGCTTTCTTT.

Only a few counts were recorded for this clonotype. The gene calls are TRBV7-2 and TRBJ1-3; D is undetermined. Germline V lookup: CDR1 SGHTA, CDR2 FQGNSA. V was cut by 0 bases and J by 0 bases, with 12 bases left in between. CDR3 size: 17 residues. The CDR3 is CASSLAYDTYSGNTIYF. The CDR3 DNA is TGTGCCAGCAGCTTAGCCTACGACACTTACTCTGGAAACACCATATATTTT.

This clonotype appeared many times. Here the CDR3 reads CSALTGVVTGELFF. In nucleotides, the CDR3 is TGCAGTGCTCTCACAGGGGTTGTAACCGGGGAGCTGTTTTTT. The V and J genes are TRBV20-1 and TRBJ2-2; TRBD1 matches at 7 bases. The CDR3 length is 14 residues. The trim removed 5 bases at V and 5 bases at J, leaving 8 bases unmatched. Germline V gene lookup returns CDR1 DFQATT and CDR2 SNEGSKA (reference sequence).

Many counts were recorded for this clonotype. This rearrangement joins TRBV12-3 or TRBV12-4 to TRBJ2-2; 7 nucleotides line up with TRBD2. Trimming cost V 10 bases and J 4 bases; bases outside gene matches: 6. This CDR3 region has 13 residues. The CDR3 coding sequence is TGTGCCAATGGGGGGGTTTCCACCGGGGAGCTGTTTTTT. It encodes CANGGVSTGELFF.

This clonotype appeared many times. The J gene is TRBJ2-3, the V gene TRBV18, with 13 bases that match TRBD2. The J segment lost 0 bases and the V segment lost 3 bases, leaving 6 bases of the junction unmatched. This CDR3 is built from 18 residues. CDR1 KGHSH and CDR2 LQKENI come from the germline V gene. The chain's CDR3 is CASSPLGLAGFSTDTQYF. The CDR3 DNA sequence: TGTGCCAGCTCACCCTTGGGACTAGCGGGATTCAGCACAGATACGCAGTATTTT.

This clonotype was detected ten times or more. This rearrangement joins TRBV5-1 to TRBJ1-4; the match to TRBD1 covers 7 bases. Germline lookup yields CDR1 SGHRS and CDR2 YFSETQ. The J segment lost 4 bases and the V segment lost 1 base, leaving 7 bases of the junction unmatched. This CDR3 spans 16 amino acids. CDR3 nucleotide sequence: TGCGCCAGCAGCTTGACCGGGACAGCCTATAATGAAAAACTGTTTTTT. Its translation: CASSLTGTAYNEKLFF.

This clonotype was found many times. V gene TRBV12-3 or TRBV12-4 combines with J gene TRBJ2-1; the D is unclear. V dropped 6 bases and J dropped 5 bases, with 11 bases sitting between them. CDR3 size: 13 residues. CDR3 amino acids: CASSPVFDNEQFF. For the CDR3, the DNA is TGTGCCAGCAGCCCTGTCTTTGACAATGAGCAGTTCTTC.

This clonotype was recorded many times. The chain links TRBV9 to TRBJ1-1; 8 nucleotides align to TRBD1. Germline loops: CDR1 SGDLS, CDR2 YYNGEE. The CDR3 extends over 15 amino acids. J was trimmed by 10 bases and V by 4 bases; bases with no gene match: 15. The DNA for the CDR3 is TGTGCCAGCAGCCCATATCCCGCAGGGGGCAAGTTAGCTTTCTTT. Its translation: CASSPYPAGGKLAFF. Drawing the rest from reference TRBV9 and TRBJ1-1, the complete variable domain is DSGVTQTPKHLITATGQRVTLRCSPRSGDLSVYWYQQSLDQGLQFLIQYYNGEERAKGNILERFSAQQFPDLHSELNLSSLELGDSALYFCASSPYPAGGKLAFFGQGTRLTVV.

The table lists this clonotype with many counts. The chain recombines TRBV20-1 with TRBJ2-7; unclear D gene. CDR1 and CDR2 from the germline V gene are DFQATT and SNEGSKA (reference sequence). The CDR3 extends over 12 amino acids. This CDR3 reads CSSKDPPHEQYF. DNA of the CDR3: TGCAGCTCGAAGGACCCCCCCCACGAGCAGTACTTC.

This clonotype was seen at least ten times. The CDR3 DNA sequence: TGTGCCATCAGTACACAGGGTCAAGAGCAGTACTTC. It yields the protein CAISTQGQEQYF. This chain joins TRBV10-3 and TRBJ2-7, with D perhaps matching TRBD1 (6 bases). The germline V gene has CDR1 ENHRY and CDR2 SYGVKD. Trimming left V 5 bases short and J 7 bases short, with 12 bases between. The CDR3 sequence is 12 residues long.

CDR3 nucleotide sequence: TGTGCCAGTAGCCTTGGTACACCAGATCCCCAGCATTTT. Protein: CASSLGTPDPQHF. V is TRBV19 and J is TRBJ1-5; D is unclear. CDR3 length: 13 residues. The germline V gene has CDR1 LNHDA and CDR2 SQIVND (reference sequence). Trimming cost V 6 bases and J 10 bases, with 16 bases left between them.

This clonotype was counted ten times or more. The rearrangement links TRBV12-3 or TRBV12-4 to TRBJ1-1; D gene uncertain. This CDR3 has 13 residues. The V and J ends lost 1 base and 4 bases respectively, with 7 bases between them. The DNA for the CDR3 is TGTGCCAGCAGTTTAGGGGCCTTCACTGAAGCTTTCTTT. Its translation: CASSLGAFTEAFF.